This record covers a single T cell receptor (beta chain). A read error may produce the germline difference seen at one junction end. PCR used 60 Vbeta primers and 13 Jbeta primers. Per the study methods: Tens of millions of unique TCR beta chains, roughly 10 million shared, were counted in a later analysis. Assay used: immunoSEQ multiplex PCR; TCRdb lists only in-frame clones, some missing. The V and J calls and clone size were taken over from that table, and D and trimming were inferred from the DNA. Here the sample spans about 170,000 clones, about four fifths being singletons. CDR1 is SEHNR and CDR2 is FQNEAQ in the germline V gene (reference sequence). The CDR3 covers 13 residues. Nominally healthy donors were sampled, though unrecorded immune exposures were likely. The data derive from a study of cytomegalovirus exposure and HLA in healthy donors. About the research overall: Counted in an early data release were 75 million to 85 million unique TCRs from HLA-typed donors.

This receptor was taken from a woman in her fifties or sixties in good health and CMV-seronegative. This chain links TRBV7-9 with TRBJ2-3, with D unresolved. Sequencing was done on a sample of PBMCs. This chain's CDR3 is CSSSLIGTDTQYF. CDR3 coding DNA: TGTTCCAGCAGCTTAATAGGCACAGATACGCAGTATTTT.